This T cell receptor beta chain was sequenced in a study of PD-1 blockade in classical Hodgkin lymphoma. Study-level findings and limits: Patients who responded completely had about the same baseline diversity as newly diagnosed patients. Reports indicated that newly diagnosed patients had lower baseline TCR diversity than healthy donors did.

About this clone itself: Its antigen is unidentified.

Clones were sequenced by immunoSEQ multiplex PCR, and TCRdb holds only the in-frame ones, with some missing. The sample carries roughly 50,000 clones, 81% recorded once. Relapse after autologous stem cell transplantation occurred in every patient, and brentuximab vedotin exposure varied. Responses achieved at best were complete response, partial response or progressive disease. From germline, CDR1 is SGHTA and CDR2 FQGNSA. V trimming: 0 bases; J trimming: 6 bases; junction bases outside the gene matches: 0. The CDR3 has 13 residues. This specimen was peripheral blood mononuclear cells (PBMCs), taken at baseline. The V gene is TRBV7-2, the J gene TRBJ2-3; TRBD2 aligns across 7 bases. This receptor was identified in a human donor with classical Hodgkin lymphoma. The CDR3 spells CASSLAREDTQYF. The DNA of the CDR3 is TGTGCCAGCAGCTTAGCGCGGGAGGATACGCAGTATTTT.